A selection of T cell receptor beta chains follows, all from one sample in a study of blood T cell repertoires in COVID-19. Profiled with immunoSEQ multiplex PCR; TCRdb holds only in-frame clones, not every one. The sample records approximately 220,000 clones, approximately 83% being singletons. The material sequenced was peripheral blood. Receptors were obtained from a woman aged 40 to 50 with active or convalescent COVID-19. CDR3s include the opening cysteine and the closing phenylalanine or tryptophan. Each record gives: D gene, J gene, V gene, clone size, CDR3 DNA, CDR3 protein. The D gene is left open where the match is weak. The listing skips clone size in some rows; elsewhere it reads once, few, many or a size class.

NA | TRBJ2-2 | TRBV18 | NA | TGTGCCAGCTCACCTAAAACCGGGGAGCTGTTTTTT | CASSPKTGELFF
TRBD1 | TRBJ1-2 | TRBV28 | NA | TGTGCCAGCAGTCCAAGGGGAGGGGCAGGGGGCTGGGTTCATCCCTATGGCTACACCTTC | CASSPRGGAGGWVHPYGYTF
NA | TRBJ1-1 | TRBV6-1 | NA | TGTGCCAGCAGTGAGGGCCCCATCAACACTGAAGCTTTCTTT | CASSEGPINTEAFF
NA | TRBJ1-2 | TRBV5-1 | once | TGCGCCAGCAGCTTAGGGGCCGATCAGGGAAGAAGCTACACCTTC | CASSLGADQGRSYTF
NA | TRBJ2-7 | TRBV10-3 | once | TGTGCCATCAGTGAGGTCCGGGGGACTTCCTACGAGCAGTACTTC | CAISEVRGTSYEQYF
NA | TRBJ2-2 | TRBV5-6 | NA | TGTGCCAGCAGCTCTCTAGCGACGAACACCGGGGAGCTGTTTTTT | CASSSLATNTGELFF
TRBD2 | TRBJ2-7 | TRBV28 | once | TGTGCCAGCAGCCCTAGGGCGGGGGGAGACTACGAGCAGTACTTC | CASSPRAGGDYEQYF
NA | TRBJ2-3 | TRBV27 | NA | TGTGCCAGCAGTCCTAGGGAGGCAGATACGCAGTATTTT | CASSPREADTQYF
TRBD1 | TRBJ1-2 | TRBV2 | NA | TGTGCCAGCAGCCAGGGGGCCTATGGCTACACCTTC | CASSQGAYGYTF
NA | TRBJ2-7 | TRBV28 | NA | TGTGCCAGCACCCGTTTCTCGCGGGCCTCCTACGAGCAGTACTTC | CASTRFSRASYEQYF
NA | TRBJ1-1 | TRBV9 | NA | TGTGCCAGCAGCACCTCCCCCGGGAGAGCTTTCTTT | CASSTSPGRAFF
NA | TRBJ1-1 | TRBV28 | NA | TGTGCCAGCAGTGGCCAGGGGTGGCGGGCTTTCTTT | CASSGQGWRAFF
TRBD1 | TRBJ2-7 | TRBV6-6 | few | TGTGCCAGCATTGGGGTCAGGGACAGGGGGTTAGGTGAGCAGTACTTC | CASIGVRDRGLGEQYF
TRBD1 | TRBJ2-7 | TRBV7-7 | NA | TGTGCTAGCAGCCTCGGGACAGGGAAAAACTACGAGCAGTACTTC | CASSLGTGKNYEQYF
NA | TRBJ2-5 | TRBV5-8 | NA | TGTGCCAGCAGCTCCTCGTACCAAGAGACCCAGTACTTC | CASSSSYQETQYF
NA | TRBJ2-5 | TRBV7-3 | NA | TGTGCCAGCAGCTTAACGATCCCCACCTCCTACGCAGGGAAACTCCAAGAGACCCAGTACTTC | CASSLTIPTSYAGKLQETQYF
NA | TRBJ1-2 | TRBV7-9 | NA | TGTGCCAGCAGCCGAGGGGCCGGGAGGGACTATGGCTACACCTTC | CASSRGAGRDYGYTF
TRBD1 | TRBJ1-1 | TRBV6-5 | NA | TGTGCCAGCAAGAGGGACAGGGGGTACTCTGAAGCTTTCTTT | CASKRDRGYSEAFF
TRBD2 | TRBJ2-7 | TRBV3-1/TRBV3-2 | NA | TGTGCCAGCAGCCATGGGAAAAGCGGGAGCTCCTACGAGCAGTACTTC | CASSHGKSGSSYEQYF
NA | TRBJ1-6 | TRBV24-1 | NA | TGTGCCACCAGTGATGAACAGGGTTCACCCCTCCACTTT | CATSDEQGSPLHF
NA | TRBJ1-3 | TRBV3-1/TRBV3-2 | NA | TGTGCCAGCAGCCAAGGCCTGCGCCTCTCTGGAAACACCATATATTTT | CASSQGLRLSGNTIYF
NA | TRBJ1-2 | TRBV24-1 | once | TGTGCCACCAGCCGGGATTACGATGGCTACACCTTC | CATSRDYDGYTF
TRBD2 | TRBJ2-7 | TRBV15 | many | TGTGCCACCAGCACGATAGCCGGGACTAGCGTTTTACCCGAGCAGTACTTC | CATSTIAGTSVLPEQYF
NA | TRBJ2-7 | TRBV7-9 | NA | TGTGCCAGCAGCTTACCCATAGGGGGTCCCTACGAGCAGTACTTC | CASSLPIGGPYEQYF
NA | TRBJ1-5 | TRBV30 | once | TGTGCCTGGAGTGTACAAGTTTTCAATCAGCCCCAGCATTTT | CAWSVQVFNQPQHF
NA | TRBJ1-2 | TRBV29-1 | NA | TGCAGCGTTTCCAGGGGAAGGGATAGAGGCTACACCTTC | CSVSRGRDRGYTF
NA | TRBJ1-5 | TRBV4-3 | NA | TGCGCCAGCAGCCCAATGGCCAGTAATGATCGCCAGCCCCAGCATTTT | CASSPMASNDRQPQHF
NA | TRBJ1-1 | TRBV11-2 | NA | TGTGCCAGCAGCTTAGATCACCGGTTGTTTAACACTGAAGCTTTCTTT | CASSLDHRLFNTEAFF
NA | TRBJ1-6 | TRBV6-5 | few | TGTGCCAGCAGTTCTGAATCCAGGAATAATTCACCCCTCCACTTT | CASSSESRNNSPLHF
NA | TRBJ1-3 | TRBV6-6 | NA | TGTGCCAGCAGACCCGCAGGGACTTCTGGAAACACCATATATTTT | CASRPAGTSGNTIYF
NA | TRBJ1-2 | TRBV9 | few | TGTGCCAGCAGCGCAGGGGTCGAGGGATATGGCTACACCTTC | CASSAGVEGYGYTF
NA | TRBJ2-3 | TRBV5-1 | NA | TGCGCCAGCAGCTGGGAACTAGTAAGGTCAGATACGCAGTATTTT | CASSWELVRSDTQYF
NA | TRBJ2-7 | TRBV10-2 | NA | TGCGCCAGCAGCCGGGACAACAACTACGAGCAGTACTTC | CASSRDNNYEQYF
TRBD1 | TRBJ1-5 | TRBV15 | NA | TGTGCCACCAGCAGAACCACTACCGGGACAGGGTTACATAGCAATCAGCCCCAGCATTTT | CATSRTTTGTGLHSNQPQHF
TRBD1 | TRBJ1-2 | TRBV5-1 | NA | TGCGCCAGCAGCCCCCAGGGCCCCACAGGGGGCAACTATGGCTACACCTTC | CASSPQGPTGGNYGYTF
TRBD2 | TRBJ2-1 | TRBV20-1 | many | TGCAGTGCTAGTGGGCCGGCTAGCGGTTACAATGAGCAGTTCTTC | CSASGPASGYNEQFF
TRBD1 | TRBJ1-2 | TRBV10-3 | NA | TGTGCCATCCGGGGGGGACAGAGGATAGAATCAAACTATGGCTACACCTTC | CAIRGGQRIESNYGYTF
TRBD2 | TRBJ2-3 | TRBV11-3 | NA | TGTGCCAGCAGCTTCGAGCGGGAGACGCAGTATTTT | CASSFERETQYF
NA | TRBJ2-4 | TRBV21-1 | NA | TGTGCCAGCAGCAAAGGCATTGCCATAAACTTAGCCAAAAACATTCAGTACTTC | CASSKGIAINLAKNIQYF
NA | TRBJ1-3 | TRBV7-8 | NA | TGTGCCAGCAACCGCGGACAGAGGGGAAACACCATATATTTT | CASNRGQRGNTIYF
TRBD2 | TRBJ2-5 | TRBV2 | NA | TGTGCCAGCAGTGTCGGGGAGGGCGGGACCCAGTACTTC | CASSVGEGGTQYF
TRBD2 | TRBJ2-3 | TRBV5-4 | NA | TGTGCCAGCAGCTTGGCCCTTAGCGGGAAGACAGATACGCAGTATTTT | CASSLALSGKTDTQYF